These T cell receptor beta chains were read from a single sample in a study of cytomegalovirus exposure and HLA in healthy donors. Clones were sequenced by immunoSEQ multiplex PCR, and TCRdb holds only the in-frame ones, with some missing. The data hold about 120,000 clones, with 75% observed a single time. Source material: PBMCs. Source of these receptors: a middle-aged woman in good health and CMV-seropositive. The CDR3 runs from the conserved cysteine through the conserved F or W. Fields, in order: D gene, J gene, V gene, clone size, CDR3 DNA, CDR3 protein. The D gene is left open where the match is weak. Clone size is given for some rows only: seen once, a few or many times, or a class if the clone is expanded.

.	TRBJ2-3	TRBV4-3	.	TGCGCCAGCAGCGAACACCGGGGTACTAGCACAGATACGCAGTATTTT	CASSEHRGTSTDTQYF
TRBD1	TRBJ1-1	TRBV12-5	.	TGTGCTAGTGGTTCCCACCTAAGGACAGGGAAAAACCTGAACACTGAAGCTTTCTTT	CASGSHLRTGKNLNTEAFF
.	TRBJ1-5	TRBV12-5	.	TGTGCTAGTGGTTTGGTTCAGATCCCTGGGACACCTTATAGCAATCAGCCCCAGCATTTT	CASGLVQIPGTPYSNQPQHF
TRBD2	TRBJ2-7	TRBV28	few	TGTGCCAGCAGTCAAGGGACTAGCGGGTTTATTTCCTACGAGCAGTACTTC	CASSQGTSGFISYEQYF
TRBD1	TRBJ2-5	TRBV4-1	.	TGCGCCAGCAGCCAAGGACAGGGAGCGACCCAGTACTTC	CASSQGQGATQYF
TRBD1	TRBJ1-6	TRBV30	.	TGTGCCTGGAGTACTACAGGGGGCAGTTCACCCCTCCACTTT	CAWSTTGGSSPLHF
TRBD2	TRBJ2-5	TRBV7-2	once	TGTGCCAGCAGCTTAGCCTCCGTCTCTAGCGGGGGGCCTCAAGAGACCCAGTACTTC	CASSLASVSSGGPQETQYF
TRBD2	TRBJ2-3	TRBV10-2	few	TGCGCCAGCAGTGAGTACGCGGCGGGGGGAACAGATACGCAGTATTTT	CASSEYAAGGTDTQYF
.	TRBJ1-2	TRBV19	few	TGTGCCAGTGCGGGGGGCCTTAACTATGGCTACACCTTC	CASAGGLNYGYTF
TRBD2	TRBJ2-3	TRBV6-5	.	TGTGCCAGCAAGGCGGGAGGGACGGATACGCAGTATTTT	CASKAGGTDTQYF
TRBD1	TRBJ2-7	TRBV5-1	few	TGCGCCAGCAGCCCCAGACAGGGAACCTCCTACGAGCAGTACTTC	CASSPRQGTSYEQYF
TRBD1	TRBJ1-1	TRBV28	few	TGTGCCAGCAGGAATGGAGGGGGCTGGGGAGAAGCTTTCTTT	CASRNGGGWGEAFF
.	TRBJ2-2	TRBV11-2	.	TGTGCCAGCAGCTTAGATCACAGGGCCCGGGTCGGGGAGCTGTTTTTT	CASSLDHRARVGELFF
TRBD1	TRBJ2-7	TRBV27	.	TGTGCCAGCAGTACGGGACAGGGGTACGAGCAGTACTTC	CASSTGQGYEQYF
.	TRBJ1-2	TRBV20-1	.	TGCAGTGCTAGTTTCGACTATGGCTACACCTTC	CSASFDYGYTF
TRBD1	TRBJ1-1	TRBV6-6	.	TGTGCCAGCAGTTACCCGCGGACAGGCATGAACACTGAAGCTTTCTTT	CASSYPRTGMNTEAFF